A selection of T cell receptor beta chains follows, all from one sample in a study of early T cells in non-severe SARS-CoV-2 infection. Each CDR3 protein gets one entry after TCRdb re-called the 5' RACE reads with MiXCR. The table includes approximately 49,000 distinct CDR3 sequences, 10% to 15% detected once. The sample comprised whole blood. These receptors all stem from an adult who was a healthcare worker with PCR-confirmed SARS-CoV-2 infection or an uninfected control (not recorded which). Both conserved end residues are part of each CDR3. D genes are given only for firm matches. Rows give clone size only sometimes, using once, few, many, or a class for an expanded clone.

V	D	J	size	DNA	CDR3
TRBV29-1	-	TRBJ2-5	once	TGCAGCGTTGACATAGGGGTTGTGGAGACCCAGTACTTC	CSVDIGVVETQYF
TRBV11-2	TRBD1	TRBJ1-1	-	TGTGCCAGCAGCTGGACAGGGTTCACTGAAGCTTTCTTT	CASSWTGFTEAFF
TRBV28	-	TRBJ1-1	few	TGTGCCAGCAGTTTAGCCCTTCGGGGAGCTTTCTTT	CASSLALRGAFF
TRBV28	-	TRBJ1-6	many	TGTGCCAGCAGACCCGATCGGGCCAGCTCCGGGTCCTCACCCCTCCACTTT	CASRPDRASSGSSPLHF
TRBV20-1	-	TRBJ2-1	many	TGCAGTGCTAGAGATGGGGGGAGGATGAGCGTGTTCTTC	CSARDGGRMSVFF
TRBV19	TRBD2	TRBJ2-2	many	TGTGCCAGTAGTATCCTGCCGGCGGGAGTGAGCACCGGGGAGCTGTTTTTT	CASSILPAGVSTGELFF
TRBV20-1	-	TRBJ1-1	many	TGCAGTGCTAGAGATTTCGGGAACACTGAAGCTTTCTTT	CSARDFGNTEAFF
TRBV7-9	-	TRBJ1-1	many	TGTGCCAGCAGGCCCCGATTCATGAACACTGAAGCTTTCTTT	CASRPRFMNTEAFF
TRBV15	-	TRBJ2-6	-	TGTGCCACCAGCAATGGGGTGTCTGGGGCCAACGTCCTGACTTTC	CATSNGVSGANVLTF
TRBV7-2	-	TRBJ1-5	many	TGTGCCAGCACGCCCGGCAGGGGCAATCAGCCCCAGCATTTT	CASTPGRGNQPQHF
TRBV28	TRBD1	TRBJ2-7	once	TGTGCCAGCAGTTTCCTCCGGGACAGCTACGAGCAGTACTTC	CASSFLRDSYEQYF
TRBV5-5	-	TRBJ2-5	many	TGTGCCAGCAGCTTCGGGGGCAGCAGGGAGACCCAGTACTTC	CASSFGGSRETQYF
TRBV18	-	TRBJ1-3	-	TGTGCCAGCTCACTGTCGGGGTCTTCTGGAAACACCATATATTTT	CASSLSGSSGNTIYF
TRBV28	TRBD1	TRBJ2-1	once	TGTGCCAGCAGTGACCCGGGACAGGGGGCTTATGAGCAGTTCTTC	CASSDPGQGAYEQFF
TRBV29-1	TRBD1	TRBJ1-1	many	TGCAGCGTTGATGAGTTTGGGACAGGGAAAACTGAAGCTTTCTTT	CSVDEFGTGKTEAFF
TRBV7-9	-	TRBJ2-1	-	TGTGCCAGCAGCTTATCACGGTCACTCTACAATGAGCAGTTCTTC	CASSLSRSLYNEQFF
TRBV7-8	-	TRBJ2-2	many	TGTGCCAGCACGACAGGGAACACCGGGGAGCTGTTTTTT	CASTTGNTGELFF
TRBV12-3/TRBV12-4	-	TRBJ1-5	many	TGTGCCATCACAGTAGGGAATAGCAATCAGCCCCAGCATTTT	CAITVGNSNQPQHF
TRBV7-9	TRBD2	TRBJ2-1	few	TGTGCCAGCAGCTATACTAGCGGGTATGAGCAGTTCTTC	CASSYTSGYEQFF
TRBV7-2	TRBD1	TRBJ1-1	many	TGTGCCAGCAGCAGAGACAGGGCGGGCACTGAAGCTTTCTTT	CASSRDRAGTEAFF
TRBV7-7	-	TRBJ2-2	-	TGTGCTAGCAGCTTACACGGGAAAAACACCGGGGAGCTGTTTTTT	CASSLHGKNTGELFF
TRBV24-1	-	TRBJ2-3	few	TGTGCCACCAGTGATTTGCCCAGCGGATCCACAGATACGCAGTATTTT	CATSDLPSGSTDTQYF
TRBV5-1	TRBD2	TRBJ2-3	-	TGCGCCAGCAGCCCGGGACTAGCGGGGGGCACAGATACGCAGTATTTT	CASSPGLAGGTDTQYF
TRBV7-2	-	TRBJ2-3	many	TGTGCCAGCAGCTTAGTCAGCGGGCAAACAGATACGCAGTATTTT	CASSLVSGQTDTQYF
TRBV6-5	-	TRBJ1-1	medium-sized	TGTGCCAGCAGCAAACAATCCTTCGGCACTGAAGCTTTCTTT	CASSKQSFGTEAFF
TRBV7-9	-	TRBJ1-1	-	TGTGCCAGCAGCTCTACCAGGGCTGTCATGAACACTGAAGCTTTCTTT	CASSSTRAVMNTEAFF
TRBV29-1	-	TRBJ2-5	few	TGCAGCGCTACTACAGGGAGCCAAGAGACCCAGTACTTC	CSATTGSQETQYF
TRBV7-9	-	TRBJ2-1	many	TGTGCCAGCAGCCTACCCAGGACAGATCCGCGCAATGAGCAGTTCTTC	CASSLPRTDPRNEQFF
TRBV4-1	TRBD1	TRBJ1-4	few	TGCGCCAGCAGCCAGGGGGACAGACAAAATGAAAAACTGTTTTTT	CASSQGDRQNEKLFF
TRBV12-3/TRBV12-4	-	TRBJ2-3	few	TGTGCCAGCAGTTTTGGGCTAGAAGGTGCAGATACGCAGTATTTT	CASSFGLEGADTQYF
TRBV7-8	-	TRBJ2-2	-	TGTGCCAGCAGCCGTTTGGGACCCCCGAACACCGGGGAGCTGTTTTTT	CASSRLGPPNTGELFF
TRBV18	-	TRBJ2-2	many	TGTGCCAGCTCACCCTCCGAGGCCGGGGAGCTGTTTTTT	CASSPSEAGELFF
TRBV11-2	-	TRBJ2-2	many	TGTGCCAGCAGCCACAACACCGGGGAGCTGTTTTTT	CASSHNTGELFF
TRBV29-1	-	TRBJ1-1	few	TGCAGCGTTGGAGGGGGAGCTTTCTTT	CSVGGGAFF
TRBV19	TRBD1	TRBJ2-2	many	TGTGCCAGCTTCGACAGGGGGCTCACCGGGGAGCTGTTTTTT	CASFDRGLTGELFF
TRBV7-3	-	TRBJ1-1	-	TGTGCCAGCAGCTTAATGGTCTCGGACGCTGAAGCTTTCTTT	CASSLMVSDAEAFF
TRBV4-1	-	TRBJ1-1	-	TGCGCCAGCAGCCAGTCTGCAATGAACACTGAAGCTTTCTTT	CASSQSAMNTEAFF
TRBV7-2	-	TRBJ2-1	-	TGTGCCAGCAGCTTAGACTGGGATGACATAAACAATGAGCAGTTCTTC	CASSLDWDDINNEQFF
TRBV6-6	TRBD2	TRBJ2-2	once	TGTGCCAGCAGACCTACTAGCGGGGGCCCCTCCAGCGGGGAGCTGTTTTTT	CASRPTSGGPSSGELFF
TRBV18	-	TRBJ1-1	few	TGTGCCAGCTCACGTGACAGGTTTAACTCTGAAGCTTTCTTT	CASSRDRFNSEAFF
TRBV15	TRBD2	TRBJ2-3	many	TGTGCCACCAGCAGAGATTTCACTAGCGGGGGGGCATCAGATACGCAGTATTTT	CATSRDFTSGGASDTQYF
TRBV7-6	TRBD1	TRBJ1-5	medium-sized	TGTGCCAGCAGCTCCGAGACAGGGAAGGCTCAGCCCCAGCATTTT	CASSSETGKAQPQHF
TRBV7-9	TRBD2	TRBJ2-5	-	TGTGCCAGCAGCACATCGACTAGCGGGGTGCAAGAGACCCAGTACTTC	CASSTSTSGVQETQYF
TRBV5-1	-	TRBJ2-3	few	TGCGCCAGCACCGACTCCGGGGGCGATACGCAGTATTTT	CASTDSGGDTQYF
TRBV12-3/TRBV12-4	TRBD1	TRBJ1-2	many	TGTGCCAGCAGATGGACAGGGGGCCATGGCTACACCTTC	CASRWTGGHGYTF
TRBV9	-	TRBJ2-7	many	TGTGCCAGCAGCCCCCTCCCGGGTGCCTACGAGCAGTACTTC	CASSPLPGAYEQYF
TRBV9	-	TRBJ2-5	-	TGTGCCAGCACCCAGGACACCATGTACCAAGAGACCCAGTACTTC	CASTQDTMYQETQYF
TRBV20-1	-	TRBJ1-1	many	TGCAGTGCTAGAGAGGGTCCGGCCAGGGGAGCTGAAGCTTTCTTT	CSAREGPARGAEAFF
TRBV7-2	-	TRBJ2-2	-	TGTGCCAGCAGCTTACACAGGAAGGGGGAGCTGTTTTTT	CASSLHRKGELFF
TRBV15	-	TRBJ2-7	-	TGTGCCACCAGCAGCGGTGGGTACGAGCAGTACTTC	CATSSGGYEQYF